These T cell receptor beta chains were read from a single sample in a study of shared clonotypes between healthy human individuals. Repertoires were generated with immunoSEQ multiplex PCR, while TCRdb's copy carries only in-frame clones and drops some. Here the sample spans around 1.9 million clones, 93% being singletons. The sequenced material came from naive CD8+ T cells from PBMCs. These receptors were taken from a man younger than 35 in good health. Some clones in this sample may be carry-over from other donors' samples. The CDR3 runs from the conserved cysteine through the conserved F or W. Fields, in order: J gene, CDR3 length, V gene, CDR3 protein.

>TRBJ2-5|13|TRBV6-6
CASSSHTKETQYF
>TRBJ1-2|13|TRBV29-1
CSVDPTDAYGYTF
>TRBJ2-7|13|TRBV13
CASSPGTGYEQYF
>TRBJ1-1|14|TRBV27
CASSLLGQGSEAFF
>TRBJ1-2|17|TRBV5-8
CASTLPSSSLQGIGYTF
>TRBJ2-7|13|TRBV27
CASSSPNSYEQYF
>TRBJ2-7|16|TRBV4-3
CASSQDQGQGIHEQYF
>TRBJ2-2|13|TRBV19
CASSGPYTGELFF
>TRBJ2-2|15|TRBV7-8
CASSFIKINTGELFF
>TRBJ1-2|14|TRBV7-9
CASSRGLPAYGYTF
>TRBJ2-7|16|TRBV5-1
CASSTEGDSYFYEQYF
>TRBJ2-1|15|TRBV10-2
CATRTSGSSYNEQFF
>TRBJ2-7|15|TRBV10-3
CAISESRPPSSEQYF
>TRBJ2-1|14|TRBV5-1
CASSGSGRGDEQFF
>TRBJ2-7|13|TRBV27
CASSPRGPYEQYF
>TRBJ1-5|16|TRBV28
CASSLDLRGMNQPQHF
>TRBJ2-1|16|TRBV27
CASSLTYRVSYNEQFF
>TRBJ2-1|14|TRBV29-1
CSVGDRGRDNEQFF
>TRBJ2-3|16|TRBV4-1
CASSQDSSGSTDTQYF
>TRBJ2-2|17|TRBV19
CASSDVRLAGLTGELFF
>TRBJ2-6|16|TRBV5-6
CASSPGPSSGANVLTF
>TRBJ2-1|16|TRBV2
CASSERGGPPDNEQFF
>TRBJ2-3|21|TRBV5-1
CASSLRSPGQATSGYTDTQYF
>TRBJ1-3|14|TRBV6-5
CASSYRLSGNTIYF
>TRBJ1-1|14|TRBV28
CASSPLILETEAFF
>TRBJ2-1|14|TRBV27
CASSLRQGGNEQFF
>TRBJ2-7|17|TRBV7-9
CASSSTTGTGKTYEQYF
>TRBJ2-5|13|TRBV9
CASSVAGVQTQYF
>TRBJ2-7|21|TRBV28
CASSSYENRPGTSGRAYEQYF
>TRBJ1-1|13|TRBV2
CASRIPEGTEAFF
>TRBJ1-5|15|TRBV30
CAWSVPNRINQPQHF
>TRBJ2-5|14|TRBV28
CASSSTSGQETQYF
>TRBJ2-2|15|TRBV11-2
CASSPRDSNTGELFF
>TRBJ2-4|17|TRBV14
CASSQVGGRGSKNIQYF
>TRBJ2-4|17|TRBV7-9
CASSLGLAGPAKNIQYF
>TRBJ2-7|14|TRBV19
CASSIASGSSEQYF
>TRBJ2-7|14|TRBV6-5
CASSYMSWAYEQYF
>TRBJ1-5|13|TRBV5-8
CASSFGSNQPQHF
>TRBJ2-1|16|TRBV7-3
CASSLLGGSSYNEQFF
>TRBJ1-2|17|TRBV29-1
CSVEARLRQGEAFGYTF
>TRBJ2-7|14|TRBV27
CASSLWSGTYEQYF
>TRBJ1-1|12|TRBV2
CASNRGGTEAFF
>TRBJ1-2|12|TRBV10-3
CAISGQGVGYTF